The source of this T cell receptor beta chain is a study of cytomegalovirus exposure and HLA in healthy donors. Study-level findings and limits: Analyses of presence/absence relied on an assumption of roughly uniform sequencing depth across donors.

This PCR relied on a set of 60 Vbeta primers and 13 Jbeta primers. The assay was immunoSEQ multiplex PCR, and TCRdb's table has in-frame clones only and misses some. Of some 130,000 clones listed, 79% are singletons. The germline gives CDR1 LGHNT, CDR2 FRNRAP. The CDR3 consists of 14 residues. Trimming pared 6 bases from V and 0 bases from J, leaving 9 bases between. As to this clone: Its antigen is not known.

This chain connects TRBV12-5 to TRBJ2-1, with a weak D call TRBD2 (6 bases). Material for sequencing was PBMCs. The source is a man aged 35 to 55 in good health and CMV-seropositive. Written as DNA, the CDR3 is TGTGCTAGTGGGGCCGGGAGCTCCTACAATGAGCAGTTCTTC. Translated: CASGAGSSYNEQFF.